The 31 T cell receptor beta chains listed next were all sequenced from one sample in a study of regulatory T cells in long-lasting Graves disease. Time point noted: newly diagnosed GD, antithyroid drugs for less than 3 months. Following extraction of RNA from PBMCs, that RNA was used to make the TCR library. Construction of the TCR beta libraries employed iRepertoire HTBI primers in conjunction with Arm-PCR of CDR3 regions. TCRdb fed the multiplex PCR reads into MiXCR, producing one record per CDR3 protein. This sample carries about 540,000 distinct CDR3 sequences, about 13% of them seen once, and the ten largest clones take 10%. The same specimen was also included in a second study, on T cells in Graves' hyperthyroidism and ophthalmopathy.

Sequencing was performed on peripheral blood mononuclear cells (PBMCs), taken at new diagnosis, from a patient treated with antithyroid drugs. The receptors were sampled from a man younger than 40 with Graves disease.

This clonotype was seen ten or more times. The CDR3 loop is CSVRRTANTGELFF. In DNA, the CDR3 is TGCAGCGTACGTAGAACCGCGAACACCGGGGAGCTGTTTTTT. The chain joins TRBV29-1 to TRBJ2-2; D gene unclear. The germline CDR1 and CDR2 sequences are SQVTM and ANQGSEA. With 6 bases removed from V and 0 bases from J, the gap between germline ends came to 11 bases. The CDR3 contains 14 residues.

This clonotype showed up many times. The chain links TRBV19 to TRBJ2-1; 10 bases are a match to TRBD2. Losses at the gene ends were 4 bases for V and 8 bases for J; bases not matched to a gene: 11. Germline values: CDR1 LNHDA, CDR2 SQIVND (reference sequence). This CDR3 is 16 amino acids long. The CDR3 here is CASSRLAGGPFDEQFF. Here the CDR3 DNA reads TGTGCCAGTAGTAGATTAGCGGGAGGCCCTTTCGATGAGCAGTTCTTC.

This clonotype was counted a few times. This rearrangement joins TRBV6-5 to TRBJ2-7; 8 bases fit TRBD1. The CDR3 is 16 residues long. The J segment lost 0 bases and the V segment lost 4 bases, leaving 8 bases of the junction unmatched. Germline CDR1 is MNHEY and CDR2 is SVGAGI. This CDR3 reads CASSSRTGRGSYEQYF. The CDR3 DNA is TGTGCCAGCAGTTCCCGGACAGGGCGAGGCTCCTACGAGCAGTACTTC.

This clonotype was observed many times. This chain connects TRBV6-1 to TRBJ2-7; no reliable D call. From germline, CDR1 is MNHNS and CDR2 SASEGT. Trimming shortened V by 8 bases and J by 3 bases, and 14 bases separated the two germline ends. This CDR3 has 13 amino acids. In DNA form, the CDR3 reads TGTGCCAGCCTTATGTCAGGAGACTACGAGCAGTACTTC. This gives the protein CASLMSGDYEQYF.

This clonotype has ten or more counts. The chain joins TRBV6-2 or TRBV6-3 to TRBJ2-7; D perhaps matches TRBD2 (6 bases). V lost 1 base, J lost 5 bases, and 9 bases lay in between. Germline lookup yields CDR1 MNHEY and CDR2 SVGEGT. This CDR3 contains 13 residues. The CDR3, as DNA: TGTGCCAGCAGTTACTGGGACTCGAACGAGCAGTACTTC. Residues: CASSYWDSNEQYF.

This clonotype was observed a handful of times. The chain couples TRBV7-8 to TRBJ2-6; 7 positions match TRBD2. This CDR3 is 13 amino acids long. Germline loops: CDR1 SGHVS, CDR2 FQNEAQ. Trimming cost V 8 bases and J 4 bases; bases outside gene matches: 2. The CDR3 nucleotides read TGTGCCAGCGGGAGGGCCGGGGCCAACGTCCTGACTTTC. It encodes CASGRAGANVLTF.

This clonotype was detected ten times or more. The chain joins TRBV24-1 to TRBJ1-5; D may be TRBD1 (5 bases). The ends were cut back, 5 bases at V and 4 bases at J, with 17 bases in the middle. Germline V lookup: CDR1 KGHDR, CDR2 SFDVKD. This CDR3 spans 16 amino acids. The CDR3: CATSASDRGQNQPQHF. The CDR3 coding sequence is TGTGCCACCAGTGCCTCAGACAGAGGCCAAAATCAGCCCCAGCATTTT.

This clonotype has a count of ten or more. This chain joins TRBV29-1 and TRBJ1-2; 10 nucleotides line up with TRBD1. After removal of 4 bases from V and 8 bases from J, the junction contained 4 bases not matched to a gene. This CDR3 is 12 amino acids long. Germline lookup yields CDR1 SQVTM and CDR2 ANQGSEA. CDR3 DNA: TGCAGCGTTGTGGGGACAGGGGAAGGCTACACCTTC. Its protein product is CSVVGTGEGYTF.

This clonotype showed up many times. The chain uses TRBV7-9 and TRBJ2-7, with TRBD2 matching over 9 bases. V lost 3 bases to trimming and J lost 4 bases; unmatched junction nucleotides: 7. This CDR3 contains 15 residues. Germline CDR1 is SEHNR and CDR2 is FQNEAQ (reference sequence). The DNA for the CDR3 is TGTGCCAGCAGCTTCCCTGGGACTAGCACGTACGAGCAGTACTTC. Translating gives CASSFPGTSTYEQYF.

This clonotype occurred a few times. This chain connects TRBV5-1 to TRBJ2-3; TRBD2 aligns across 10 bases. The CDR3 covers 16 residues. In germline, CDR1 is SGHRS, CDR2 YFSETQ. The V segment lost 0 bases and the J segment 8 bases; nucleotides outside the gene matches: 9. Written as DNA, the CDR3 is TGCGCCAGCAGCTTGGTCTCTAGCGGGAGTGCAGGTACGCAGTATTTT. It specifies CASSLVSSGSAGTQYF.

This clonotype was counted ten times or more. The rearrangement joins TRBV27 to TRBJ1-2, with D possibly TRBD1 on 5 matching bases. Germline V gene lookup returns CDR1 MNHEY and CDR2 SMNVEV (reference sequence). The V end lost 2 bases, the J end lost 0 bases, and 7 bases lay between the germline ends. The CDR3 consists of 14 residues. This CDR3 reads CASSLGGANYGYTF. The CDR3 bases are TGTGCCAGCAGTTTAGGGGGAGCTAACTATGGCTACACCTTC.

This chain connects TRBV12-3 or TRBV12-4 to TRBJ2-1; 11 nucleotides line up with TRBD2. V trimming: 1 base; J trimming: 7 bases; junction bases outside the gene matches: 3. The CDR3 is 15 amino acids. The CDR3 bases are TGTGCCAGCAGTTTAGGTAGCGGGGGGGCAAATGAGCAGTTCTTC. It is translated as CASSLGSGGANEQFF.

The rearrangement uses TRBV25-1 and TRBJ2-4; possibly TRBD1 for D (5 bases). The CDR3 loop spans 17 amino acids. Germline V gene sequence: CDR1 MGHDK, CDR2 SYGVNS. Between the trimmed V and J ends, which lost 0 bases and 0 bases, there was a span of 12 bases. The DNA of the CDR3 is TGTGCCAGCAGTGAATATAAGACAGCTTTAGCCAAAAACATTCAGTACTTC. Translating it yields CASSEYKTALAKNIQYF.

This clonotype was found a few times. The chain is built from TRBV3-1 and TRBJ2-7, with 7 bases fitting TRBD2. The CDR3 extends over 16 amino acids. J gave up 1 base and V 0 bases, and 6 bases lay outside the gene matches. Germline assignment: CDR1 LGHDT and CDR2 YNNKEL (reference sequence). The CDR3 protein is CASSQDWASGSYEQYF. The CDR3 DNA follows: TGTGCCAGCAGCCAAGATTGGGCTAGCGGATCCTACGAGCAGTACTTC.

This clonotype has at least ten counts. This rearrangement joins TRBV6-1 to TRBJ2-7; D might be TRBD1 or TRBD2, each matching 6 bases. The CDR3 runs 13 residues. Trimming pared 8 bases from V and 2 bases from J, leaving 13 bases between. Per germline, CDR1 MNHNS and CDR2 SASEGT. In DNA form, the CDR3 reads TGTGCCAGCGGTAGGGGGGTGACCTACGAGCAGTACTTC. This codes for CASGRGVTYEQYF.

In this sample, this clonotype turned up many times. The rearrangement uses TRBV7-2 and TRBJ1-5; D is perhaps TRBD1 (6 bases). CDR3 length equals 14 residues. Per the germline V gene, CDR1 is SGHTA and CDR2 is FQGNSA. The V end was cut by 4 bases, the J end by 3 bases, with 10 bases between. The CDR3 protein is CASSWTDPNQPQHF. The CDR3 DNA is TGTGCCAGCAGCTGGACAGACCCCAATCAGCCCCAGCATTTT.

This clonotype was recorded many times. The chain combines TRBV7-3 with TRBJ1-1; D possibly corresponds to TRBD1 (6 bases). The V and J ends lost 2 bases and 5 bases respectively, with 12 bases between them. The CDR3 sequence is 14 residues long. The germline gives CDR1 SGHTA, CDR2 FQGTGA. This CDR3 reads CASSLWPRGTEAFF. CDR3 coding DNA: TGTGCCAGCAGCTTATGGCCTAGGGGGACTGAAGCTTTCTTT.

For the CDR3, the DNA is TGTGCCTGGAGTGTCGGGGGGGGAACCTCCGATGGCTACACCTTC. Encoded protein: CAWSVGGGTSDGYTF. The chain employs TRBV30 and TRBJ1-2; TRBD1 might be the D (5 bases). Trimming removed 0 bases at V and 6 bases at J, with 17 bases between. The CDR3 spans 15 residues. From germline, CDR1 is GTSNPN and CDR2 SVGIG (reference sequence). The full variable domain, in which reference TRBV30 and TRBJ1-2 provide the parts outside the CDR3, is SQTIHQWPATLVQPVGSPLSLECTVEGTSNPNLYWYRQAAGRGLQLLFYSVGIGQISSEVPQNLSASRPQDRQFILSSKKLLLSDSGFYLCAWSVGGGTSDGYTFGSGTRLTVV.

This clonotype was detected a few times. The V gene is TRBV4-1, the J gene TRBJ2-5; D is ambiguous. The CDR3 runs 14 residues. The V end lost 0 bases, the J end lost 5 bases, and 10 bases lay between the germline ends. Germline loops: CDR1 MGHRA, CDR2 YSYEKL. DNA for the CDR3: TGCGCCAGCAGCCAAGAGGTCGGGCGGGAGACCCAGTACTTC. Residues: CASSQEVGRETQYF.

Only a few counts were recorded for this clonotype. The CDR3: CASSQRPGQGYNEQFF. Written as DNA, the CDR3 is TGTGCCAGCAGCCAGCGACCGGGACAGGGCTACAATGAGCAGTTCTTC. This chain connects TRBV3-1 to TRBJ2-1; TRBD1 matches at 9 bases. This CDR3 is built from 16 residues. Germline V gene sequence: CDR1 LGHDT, CDR2 YNNKEL (reference sequence). J lost 3 bases, V lost 3 bases, and 6 bases had no gene match.

This sequence joins TRBV9 and TRBJ1-4; TRBD1 is a possible D gene (6 bases). The germline V gene has CDR1 SGDLS and CDR2 YYNGEE. V lost 4 bases and J 9 bases, leaving 10 bases between the germline ends. CDR3 length equals 12 residues. The CDR3 coding sequence is TGTGCCAGCAGCCCGGGGACAAAAAAACTGTTTTTT. Translation: CASSPGTKKLFF.

This clonotype was counted ten times or more. The CDR3 reads CASSQPGQGGETQYF. The DNA of the CDR3 is TGTGCCAGCAGCCAACCGGGACAGGGTGGCGAGACCCAGTACTTC. The gene calls are TRBV14 and TRBJ2-5; 9 bases agree with TRBD1. Germline trimming cut 2 bases from V and 5 bases from J; bases unmatched to any gene: 6. Germline loops: CDR1 SGHDN, CDR2 FVKESK. CDR3 length equals 15 residues. The variable domain in full, with the rest retrieved from reference TRBV14 and TRBJ2-5, is EAGVTQFPSHSVIEKGQTVTLRCDPISGHDNLYWYRRVMGKEIKFLLHFVKESKQDESGMPNNRFLAERTGGTYSTLKVQPAELEDSGVYFCASSQPGQGGETQYFGPGTRLLVL.

This clonotype was recorded many times. J is TRBJ1-2 and V is TRBV27; weak D call: TRBD1 (5 bases). The CDR3 covers 16 residues. Germline loops: CDR1 MNHEY, CDR2 SMNVEV (reference sequence). V was cut by 6 bases and J by 1 base, with 18 bases left in between. Here the CDR3 DNA reads TGTGCCAGCAGGGGATTAATGGACAAATTTAACTATGGCTACACCTTC. Translating it yields CASRGLMDKFNYGYTF.

The chain uses TRBV5-6 and TRBJ1-1; a possible D gene is TRBD1 (5 bases). This CDR3 comprises 15 residues. V lost 4 bases and J lost 11, with 24 bases in between. Germline V gene data show CDR1 as SGHDT and CDR2 as YYEEEE. This CDR3 is CASSPGGTAFLTAFF. The CDR3, as DNA: TGTGCCAGCAGCCCCGGCGGGACGGCTTTCCTGACGGCTTTCTTT.

This clonotype was detected a few times. This sequence joins TRBV10-3 and TRBJ2-1; 7 bases are a match to TRBD2. The germline V gene has CDR1 ENHRY and CDR2 SYGVKD. The J segment lost 13 bases and the V segment lost 2 bases, leaving 5 bases of the junction unmatched. This CDR3 has 12 amino acids. The CDR3 nucleotides are TGTGCCATCAGTGAGAGCGGGGTCGATCAGTTCTTC. This codes for CAISESGVDQFF.

This clonotype was picked up many times. The V gene is TRBV29-1, the J gene TRBJ1-1; D is perhaps TRBD1 (6 bases). This CDR3 is 14 amino acids long. Trimming cost V 6 bases and J 1 base, with 15 bases left between them. Germline loops: CDR1 SQVTM, CDR2 ANQGSEA. The CDR3 reads CSVEPTGTNTEAFF. The CDR3 DNA is TGCAGCGTCGAACCAACAGGGACGAACACTGAAGCTTTCTTT.

The table lists this clonotype with many counts. The V and J genes are TRBV7-9 and TRBJ2-1; 7 bases are shared with TRBD2. The CDR3 sequence is 15 residues long. Losses at the gene ends were 5 bases for V and 6 bases for J; bases not matched to a gene: 10. Germline-derived CDR1 and CDR2 are SEHNR and FQNEAQ (reference sequence). In DNA form, the CDR3 reads TGTGCCAGCAGCGTTGGGACTACCGGGACCAATGAGCAGTTCTTC. Encoded protein: CASSVGTTGTNEQFF. Filled out from reference TRBV7-9 and TRBJ2-1, the complete variable domain reads DTGVSQNPRHKITKRGQNVTFRCDPISEHNRLYWYRQTLGQGPEFLTYFQNEAQLEKSRLLSDRFSAERPKGSFSTLEIQRTEQGDSAMYLCASSVGTTGTNEQFFGPGTRLTVL.

This clonotype was recorded many times. The DNA for the CDR3 is TGTGCCAGCAGCGGACATAGCGGGATGAGCACAGATACGCAGTATTTT. Protein product: CASSGHSGMSTDTQYF. The V gene is TRBV7-2, the J gene TRBJ2-3, with 8 nucleotides matching TRBD2. Germline lookup yields CDR1 SGHTA and CDR2 FQGNSA. This CDR3 region has 16 residues. After removal of 5 bases from V and 0 bases from J, the junction contained 7 bases not matched to a gene.

Notes on this clonotype: Because the CDR3 is missing its conserved closing phenylalanine or tryptophan, this is likely a read error. The genes are TRBV5-1 and TRBJ1-1; 7 nucleotides align to TRBD1. CDR1 SGHRS and CDR2 YFSETQ come from the germline V gene. J lost 4 bases, V lost 4 bases, and 4 bases had no gene match. The CDR3 contains 13 residues. CDR3 residues: CASSLGQATEAFL. CDR3 bases: TGCGCCAGCAGCCTAGGACAGGCCACTGAAGCTTTCCTT.

The chain links TRBV7-6 to TRBJ2-3; D is unresolved. V dropped 1 base and J dropped 4 bases, with 12 bases sitting between them. CDR3 length: 15 residues. Germline V lookup: CDR1 SGHVS, CDR2 FNYEAQ. CDR3 bases: TGTGCCAGCAGCTTAGAGGTTATCACGGCAGATACGCAGTATTTT. Its translation is CASSLEVITADTQYF.

There are many counts of this clonotype. The V and J genes are TRBV7-2 and TRBJ2-7; TRBD2 matches 7 bases. The CDR3 is 15 residues long. Losses at the gene ends were 1 base for V and 7 bases for J; bases not matched to a gene: 10. Germline CDR1 reads SGHTA; CDR2 reads FQGNSA. For the CDR3, the DNA is TGTGCCAGCAGCTTAGGCGGGAGATCCGTCTATGAGCAGTACTTC. Translating gives CASSLGGRSVYEQYF. The full variable domain, completed using reference TRBV7-2 and TRBJ2-7, is GAGVSQSPSNKVTEKGKDVELRCDPISGHTALYWYRQSLGQGLEFLIYFQGNSAPDKSGLPSDRFSAERTGGSVSTLTIQRTQQEDSAVYLCASSLGGRSVYEQYFGPGTRLTVT.